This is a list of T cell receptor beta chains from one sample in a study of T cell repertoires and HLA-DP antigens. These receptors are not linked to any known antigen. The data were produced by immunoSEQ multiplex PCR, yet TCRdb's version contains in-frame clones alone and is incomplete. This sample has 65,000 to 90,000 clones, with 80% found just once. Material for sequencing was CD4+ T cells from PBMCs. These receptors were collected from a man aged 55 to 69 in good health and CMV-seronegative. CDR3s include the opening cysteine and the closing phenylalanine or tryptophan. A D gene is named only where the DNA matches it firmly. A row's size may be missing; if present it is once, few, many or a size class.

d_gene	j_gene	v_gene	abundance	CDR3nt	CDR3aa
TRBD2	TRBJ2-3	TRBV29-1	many	TGCAGCGTTGGACGGGAGGGCGGGGATACGCAGTATTTT	CSVGREGGDTQYF
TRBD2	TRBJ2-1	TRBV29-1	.	TGCAGCGGGACTAGCGGGAGTGATGAGCAGTTCTTC	CSGTSGSDEQFF
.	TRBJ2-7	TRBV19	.	TGTGCCAGTAGTATGACAGGATACGAGCAGTACTTC	CASSMTGYEQYF
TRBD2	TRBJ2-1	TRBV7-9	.	TGTGCCAGCAGCTTCGGCGGGGGGTACAATGAGCAGTTCTTC	CASSFGGGYNEQFF
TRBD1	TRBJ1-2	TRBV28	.	TGTGCCAGCAGTCCGGGGACAGTACTTTATGGCTACACCTTC	CASSPGTVLYGYTF
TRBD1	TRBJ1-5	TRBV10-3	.	TGTGCCACCAGACAGGGGTTCAATCAGCCCCAGCATTTT	CATRQGFNQPQHF
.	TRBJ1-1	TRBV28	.	TGTGCCAGCAGTTACCTTTATGAAGCTTTCTTT	CASSYLYEAFF
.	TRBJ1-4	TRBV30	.	TGTGCCTGGAGCCCCAGGACATCTCGGGAAAAACTGTTTTTT	CAWSPRTSREKLFF
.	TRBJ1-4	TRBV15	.	TGTGCCACCAGCAAAGACCCTGCAACTAATGAAAAACTGTTTTTT	CATSKDPATNEKLFF
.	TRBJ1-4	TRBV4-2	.	TGTGCCAGCAGCCAAGAAAGGCGGCAGCCGAATGAAAAACTGTTTTTT	CASSQERRQPNEKLFF
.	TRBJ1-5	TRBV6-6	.	TGTGCCGCCCAACAGGGAGGAGACCAGCCCCAGCATTTT	CAAQQGGDQPQHF
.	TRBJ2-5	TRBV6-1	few	TGTGCCAGCAGGGGGCTTAGCCAAGAGACCCAGTACTTC	CASRGLSQETQYF
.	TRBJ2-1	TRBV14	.	TGTGCCAGCAGCCAACAGATGTCCTCAATGCCTGAGCAGTTCTTC	CASSQQMSSMPEQFF
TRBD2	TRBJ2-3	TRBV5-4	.	TGTGCCAGCACGGGAACTAGCGGGAACACAGATACGCAGTATTTT	CASTGTSGNTDTQYF
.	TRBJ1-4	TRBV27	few	TGTGCCAGCAGTTTATATCCCGACAGCGCCACTAATGAAAAACTGTTTTTT	CASSLYPDSATNEKLFF
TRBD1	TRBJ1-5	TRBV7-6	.	TGTGCCAGCAGCCTGGGACAGGGGAGGAATCAGCCCCAGCATTTT	CASSLGQGRNQPQHF
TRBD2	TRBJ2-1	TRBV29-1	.	TGCAGCGCCGTTGGACTAGCAAGGGTTGAGCAGTTCTTC	CSAVGLARVEQFF
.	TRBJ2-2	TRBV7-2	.	TGTGCCAGCAGCTTTGGGGGTTCGAACACCGGGGAGCTGTTTTTT	CASSFGGSNTGELFF
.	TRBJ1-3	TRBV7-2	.	TGTGCCAGCAGCCCCCAGGCCACCTCTGGAAACACCATATATTTT	CASSPQATSGNTIYF
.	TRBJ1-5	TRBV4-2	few	TGTGCCAGCAGCTCCAACAGGGATCGGCCCCAGCATTTT	CASSSNRDRPQHF
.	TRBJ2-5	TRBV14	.	TGTGCCAGCAGCCAAGTAGGAGGTGTGGGAGAGACCCAGTACTTC	CASSQVGGVGETQYF
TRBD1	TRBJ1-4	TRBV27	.	TGTGCCAGCAGCTACAGGGGGCGTTATGAAAAACTGTTTTTT	CASSYRGRYEKLFF
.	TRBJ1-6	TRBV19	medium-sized	TGTGCCAGTAGCGTGGGCGGCCAAGGAAATTCACCCCTCCACTTT	CASSVGGQGNSPLHF
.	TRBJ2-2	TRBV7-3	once	TGTGCCAGCAGCTTATCGGGGCCCTCTGGCACCGGGGAGCTGTTTTTT	CASSLSGPSGTGELFF
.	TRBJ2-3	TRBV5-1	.	TGCGCCAGCAGCTTGGGGCGGGACACAAACACAGATACGCAGTATTTT	CASSLGRDTNTDTQYF
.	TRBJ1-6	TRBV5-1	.	TGCGCCAGCAGCTTGGACAGGATAGATTCACCCCTCCACTTT	CASSLDRIDSPLHF
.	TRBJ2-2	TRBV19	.	TGTGCCACCTCCCCCGGAGGGAACACCGGGGAGCTGTTTTTT	CATSPGGNTGELFF
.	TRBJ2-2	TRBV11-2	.	TGTGCCAGCAGCTTTCCCCGACAGGAGCTTTATGTGAGTACCGGGGAGCTGTTTTTT	CASSFPRQELYVSTGELFF
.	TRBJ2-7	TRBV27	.	TGTGCCAGCCGGACGGGGCCCTGGTCCTACGAGCAGTACTTC	CASRTGPWSYEQYF